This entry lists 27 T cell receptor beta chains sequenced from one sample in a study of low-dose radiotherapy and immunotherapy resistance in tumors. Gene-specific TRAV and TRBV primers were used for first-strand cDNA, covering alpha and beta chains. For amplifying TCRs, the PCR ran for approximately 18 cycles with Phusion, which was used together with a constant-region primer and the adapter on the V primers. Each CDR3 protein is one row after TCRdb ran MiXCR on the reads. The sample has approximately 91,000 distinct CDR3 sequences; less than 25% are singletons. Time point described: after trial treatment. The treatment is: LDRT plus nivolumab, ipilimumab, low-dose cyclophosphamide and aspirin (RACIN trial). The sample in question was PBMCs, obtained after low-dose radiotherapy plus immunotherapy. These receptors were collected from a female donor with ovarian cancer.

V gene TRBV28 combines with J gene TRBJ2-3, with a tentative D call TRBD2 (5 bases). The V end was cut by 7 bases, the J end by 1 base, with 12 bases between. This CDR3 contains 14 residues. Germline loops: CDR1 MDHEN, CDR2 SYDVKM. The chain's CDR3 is CASIFLSGTDTQYF. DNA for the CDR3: TGTGCCAGCATTTTCCTTAGCGGCACAGATACGCAGTATTTT.

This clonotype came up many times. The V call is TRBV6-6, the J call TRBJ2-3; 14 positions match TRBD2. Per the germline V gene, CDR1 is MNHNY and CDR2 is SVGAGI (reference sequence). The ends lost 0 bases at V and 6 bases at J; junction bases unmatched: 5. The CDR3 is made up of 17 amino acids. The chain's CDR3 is CASSYSVTSGGADTQYF. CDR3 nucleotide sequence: TGTGCCAGCAGTTACTCTGTGACTAGCGGGGGGGCGGATACGCAGTATTTT.

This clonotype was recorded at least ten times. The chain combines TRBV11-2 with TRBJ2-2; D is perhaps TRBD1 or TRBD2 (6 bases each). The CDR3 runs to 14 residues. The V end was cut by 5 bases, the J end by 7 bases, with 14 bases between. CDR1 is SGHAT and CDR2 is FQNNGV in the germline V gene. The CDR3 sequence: CASSPSGASGELFF. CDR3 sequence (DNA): TGTGCCAGCAGCCCCTCGGGGGCGAGCGGGGAGCTGTTTTTT. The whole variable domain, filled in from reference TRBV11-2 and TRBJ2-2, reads EAGVAQSPRYKIIEKRQSVAFWCNPISGHATLYWYQQILGQGPKLLIQFQNNGVVDDSQLPKDRFSAERLKGVDSTLKIQPAKLEDSAVYLCASSPSGASGELFFGEGSRLTVL.

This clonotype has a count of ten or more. The CDR3 DNA reads as TGTGCCAGCAGTTACTCGAGGCCCCCCCAAGACGGTGAGCAGTTCTTC. Protein sequence: CASSYSRPPQDGEQFF. V gene TRBV6-2 or TRBV6-3 combines with J gene TRBJ2-1; D call uncertain. The germline gives CDR1 MNHEY, CDR2 SVGEGT. The CDR3 runs 16 residues. Between the trimmed V and J ends, which lost 0 bases and 9 bases, there was a span of 18 bases.

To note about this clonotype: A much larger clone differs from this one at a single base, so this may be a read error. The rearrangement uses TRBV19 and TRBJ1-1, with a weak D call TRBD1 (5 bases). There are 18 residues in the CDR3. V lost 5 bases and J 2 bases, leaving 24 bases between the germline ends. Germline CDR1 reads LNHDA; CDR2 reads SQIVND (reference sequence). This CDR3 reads CASSALGGAPTDNTEAFF. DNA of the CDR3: TGTGCCAGTAGTGCGCTGGGTGGGGCGCCGACGGATAACACTGAAGCTTTCTTT.

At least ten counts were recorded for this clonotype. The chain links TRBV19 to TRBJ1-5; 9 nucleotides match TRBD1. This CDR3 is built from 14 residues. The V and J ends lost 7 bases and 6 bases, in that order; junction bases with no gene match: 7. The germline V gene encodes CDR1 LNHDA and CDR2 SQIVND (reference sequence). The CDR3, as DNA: TGTGCCAGTACCACCGGACAGGGGCGTCAGCCCCAGCATTTT. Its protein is CASTTGQGRQPQHF.

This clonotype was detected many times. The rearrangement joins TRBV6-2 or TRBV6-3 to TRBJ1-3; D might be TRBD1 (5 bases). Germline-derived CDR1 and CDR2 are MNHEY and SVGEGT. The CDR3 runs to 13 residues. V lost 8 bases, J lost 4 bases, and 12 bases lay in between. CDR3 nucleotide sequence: TGTGCCAGCTTAGGGGCGTGGGGAAACACCATATATTTT. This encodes CASLGAWGNTIYF.

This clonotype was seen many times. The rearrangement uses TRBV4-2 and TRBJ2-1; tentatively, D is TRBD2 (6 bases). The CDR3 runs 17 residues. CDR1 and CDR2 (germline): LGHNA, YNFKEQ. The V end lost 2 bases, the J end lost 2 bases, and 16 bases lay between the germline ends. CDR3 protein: CASSQSGGDLAYNEQFF. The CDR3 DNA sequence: TGTGCCAGCAGCCAATCCGGTGGGGACTTGGCCTACAATGAGCAGTTCTTC.

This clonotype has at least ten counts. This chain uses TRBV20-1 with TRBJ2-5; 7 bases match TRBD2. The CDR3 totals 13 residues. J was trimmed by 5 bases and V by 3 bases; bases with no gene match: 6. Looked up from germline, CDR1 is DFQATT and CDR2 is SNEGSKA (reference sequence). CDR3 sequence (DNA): TGCAGTGCTAGTCGTCAGGGAGGGGAGACCCAGTACTTC. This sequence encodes CSASRQGGETQYF.

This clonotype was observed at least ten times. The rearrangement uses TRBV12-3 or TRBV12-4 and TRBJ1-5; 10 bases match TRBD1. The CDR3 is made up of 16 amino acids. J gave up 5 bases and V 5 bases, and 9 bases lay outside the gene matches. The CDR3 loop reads CASSPRTGGRYQPQHF. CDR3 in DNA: TGTGCCAGCAGTCCGCGGACAGGGGGGAGGTATCAGCCCCAGCATTTT.

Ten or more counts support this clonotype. The DNA for the CDR3 is TGTGCCAGCAGCCCGGGGGGGCGGTGGGGCTACAATGAGCAGTTCTTC. This encodes CASSPGGRWGYNEQFF. The rearrangement joins TRBV9 to TRBJ2-1; 8 bases are a match to TRBD2. V lost 4 bases to trimming and J lost 3 bases; unmatched junction nucleotides: 9. The germline gives CDR1 SGDLS, CDR2 YYNGEE. The CDR3 is made up of 16 amino acids. Drawing the rest from reference TRBV9 and TRBJ2-1, the complete variable domain is DSGVTQTPKHLITATGQRVTLRCSPRSGDLSVYWYQQSLDQGLQFLIQYYNGEERAKGNILERFSAQQFPDLHSELNLSSLELGDSALYFCASSPGGRWGYNEQFFGPGTRLTVL.

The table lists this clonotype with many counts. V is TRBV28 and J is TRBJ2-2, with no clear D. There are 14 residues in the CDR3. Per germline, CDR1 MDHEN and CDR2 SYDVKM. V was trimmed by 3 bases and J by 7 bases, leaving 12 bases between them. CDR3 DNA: TGTGCCAGCAGTTTTCTCCGGGTTGGCGGGGAGCTGTTTTTT. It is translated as CASSFLRVGGELFF.

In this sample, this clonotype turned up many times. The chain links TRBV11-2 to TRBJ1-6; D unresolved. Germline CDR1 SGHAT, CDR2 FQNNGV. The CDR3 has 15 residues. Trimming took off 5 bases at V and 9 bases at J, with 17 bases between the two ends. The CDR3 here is CASSLQRSGSSPLHF. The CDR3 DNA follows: TGTGCCAGCAGCCTCCAGAGGTCGGGGAGTTCACCCCTCCACTTT.

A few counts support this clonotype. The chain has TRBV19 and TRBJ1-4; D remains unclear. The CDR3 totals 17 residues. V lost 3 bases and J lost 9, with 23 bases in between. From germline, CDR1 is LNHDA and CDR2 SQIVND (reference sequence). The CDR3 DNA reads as TGTGCCAGTAGTATCATCAACACTGCTTCGGGAATGAAAAAACTGTTTTTT. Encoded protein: CASSIINTASGMKKLFF. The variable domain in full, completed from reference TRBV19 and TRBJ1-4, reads DGGITQSPKYLFRKEGQNVTLSCEQNLNHDAMYWYRQDPGQGLRLIYYSQIVNDFQKGDIAEGYSVSREKKESFPLTVTSAQKNPTAFYLCASSIINTASGMKKLFFGSGTQLSVL.

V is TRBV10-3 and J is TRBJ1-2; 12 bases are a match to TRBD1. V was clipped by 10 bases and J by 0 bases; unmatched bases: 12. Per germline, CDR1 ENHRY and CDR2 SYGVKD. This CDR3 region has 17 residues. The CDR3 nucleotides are TGTGCCACCTTCTGGGACAGGGGGCTCTCGGCTAACTATGGCTACACCTTC. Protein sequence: CATFWDRGLSANYGYTF.

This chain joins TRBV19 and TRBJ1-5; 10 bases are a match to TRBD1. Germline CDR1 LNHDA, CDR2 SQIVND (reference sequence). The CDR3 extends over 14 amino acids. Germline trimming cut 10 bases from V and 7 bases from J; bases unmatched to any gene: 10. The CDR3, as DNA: TGTGCCACCCGGGGGACAGGGGTTTTACAGCCCCAGCATTTT. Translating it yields CATRGTGVLQPQHF.

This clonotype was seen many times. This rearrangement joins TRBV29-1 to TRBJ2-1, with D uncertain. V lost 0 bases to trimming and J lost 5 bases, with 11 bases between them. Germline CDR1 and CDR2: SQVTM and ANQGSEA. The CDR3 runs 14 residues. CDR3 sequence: CSVEETPWDNEQFF. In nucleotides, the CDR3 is TGCAGCGTTGAAGAGACCCCGTGGGACAATGAGCAGTTCTTC.

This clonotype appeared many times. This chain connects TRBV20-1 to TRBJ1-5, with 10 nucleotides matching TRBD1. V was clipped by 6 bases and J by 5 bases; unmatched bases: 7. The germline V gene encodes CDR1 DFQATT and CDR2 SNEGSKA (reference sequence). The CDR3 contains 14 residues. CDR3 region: CSATGTGAYQPQHF. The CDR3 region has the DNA TGCAGTGCAACTGGGACAGGGGCATATCAGCCCCAGCATTTT.

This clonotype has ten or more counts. The CDR3, as DNA: TGTGCCAGCAGCCGCATGGCTACAACACCCACCCTTCCCTACGAGCAGTACTTC. Protein product: CASSRMATTPTLPYEQYF. The rearrangement uses TRBV11-2 and TRBJ2-7, with D uncertain. The CDR3 is made up of 18 amino acids. Germline values: CDR1 SGHAT, CDR2 FQNNGV. V was pared by 5 bases and J by 2 bases, with 25 bases between. Drawing the rest from reference TRBV11-2 and TRBJ2-7, the complete variable domain is EAGVAQSPRYKIIEKRQSVAFWCNPISGHATLYWYQQILGQGPKLLIQFQNNGVVDDSQLPKDRFSAERLKGVDSTLKIQPAKLEDSAVYLCASSRMATTPTLPYEQYFGPGTRLTVT.

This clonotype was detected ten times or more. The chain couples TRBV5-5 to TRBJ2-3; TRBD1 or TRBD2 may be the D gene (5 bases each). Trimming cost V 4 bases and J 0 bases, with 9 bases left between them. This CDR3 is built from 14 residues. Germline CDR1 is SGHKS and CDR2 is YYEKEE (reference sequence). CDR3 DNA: TGTGCCAGCAGCGGAGAGGGGAGCACAGATACGCAGTATTTT. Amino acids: CASSGEGSTDTQYF.

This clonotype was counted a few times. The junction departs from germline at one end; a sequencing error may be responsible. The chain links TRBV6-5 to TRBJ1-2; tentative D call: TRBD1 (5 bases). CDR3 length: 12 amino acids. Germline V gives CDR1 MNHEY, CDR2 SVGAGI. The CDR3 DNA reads TGTGCCAGCAGTCAGGGCCTCTATGGCCACACCTTC. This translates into CASSQGLYGHTF.

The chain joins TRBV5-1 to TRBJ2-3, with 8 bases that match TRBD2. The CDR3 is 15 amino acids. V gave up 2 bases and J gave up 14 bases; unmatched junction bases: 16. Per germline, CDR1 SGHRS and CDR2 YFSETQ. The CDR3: CASSFDGGLAGPPYF. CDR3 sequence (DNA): TGCGCCAGCAGCTTCGATGGCGGGCTAGCGGGCCCCCCGTATTTT.

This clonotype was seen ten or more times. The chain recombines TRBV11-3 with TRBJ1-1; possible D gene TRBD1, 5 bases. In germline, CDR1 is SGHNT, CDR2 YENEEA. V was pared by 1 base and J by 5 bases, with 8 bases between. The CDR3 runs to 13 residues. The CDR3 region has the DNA TGTGCCAGCAGCTTAGTCAAGGGGACTGAAGCTTTCTTT. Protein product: CASSLVKGTEAFF.

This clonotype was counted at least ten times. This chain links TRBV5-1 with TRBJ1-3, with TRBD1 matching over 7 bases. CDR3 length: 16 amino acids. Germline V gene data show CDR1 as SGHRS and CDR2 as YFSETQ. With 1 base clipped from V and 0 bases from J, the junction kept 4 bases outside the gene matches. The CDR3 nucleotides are TGCGCCAGCAGCTTGACCTACAGGGGCTCTGGAAACACCATATATTTT. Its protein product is CASSLTYRGSGNTIYF.

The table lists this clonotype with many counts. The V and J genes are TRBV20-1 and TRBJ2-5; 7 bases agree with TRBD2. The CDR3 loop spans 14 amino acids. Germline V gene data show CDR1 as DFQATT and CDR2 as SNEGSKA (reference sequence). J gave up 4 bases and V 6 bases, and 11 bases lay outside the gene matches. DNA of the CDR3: TGCAGTGCAAGGAGGACTAGTGGGTCAGAGACCCAGTACTTC. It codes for CSARRTSGSETQYF.

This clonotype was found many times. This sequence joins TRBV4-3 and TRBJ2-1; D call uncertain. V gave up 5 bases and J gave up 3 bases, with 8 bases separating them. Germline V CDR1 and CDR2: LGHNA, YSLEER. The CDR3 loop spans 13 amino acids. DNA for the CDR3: TGCGCCAGCAGCGGGGTAGACTACAATGAGCAGTTCTTC. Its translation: CASSGVDYNEQFF.

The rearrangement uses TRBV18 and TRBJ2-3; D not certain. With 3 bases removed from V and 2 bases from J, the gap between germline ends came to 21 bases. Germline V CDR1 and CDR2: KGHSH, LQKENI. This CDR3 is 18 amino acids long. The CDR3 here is CASSPRDTARIPTDTQYF. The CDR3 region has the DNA TGTGCCAGCTCACCGAGAGATACAGCTCGAATTCCCACAGATACGCAGTATTTT. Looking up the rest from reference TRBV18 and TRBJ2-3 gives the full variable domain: NAGVMQNPRHLVRRRGQEARLRCSPMKGHSHVYWYRQLPEEGLKFMVYLQKENIIDESGMPKERFSAEFPKEGPSILRIQQVVRGDSAAYFCASSPRDTARIPTDTQYFGPGTRLTVL.